Included here is one T cell receptor beta chain sequence, with context. Its specificity is unknown. These data come from a study of identical twins. Study-level findings and limits: Within monozygotic twins, out-of-frame TCR alpha sharing was underestimated by the models. Beta clonotypes that were abundant in cord blood contained fewer insertions, a pattern absent from memory repertoires.

A universal primer binding site was introduced by template switching. The final cDNA contained unique molecular identifiers. TCRdb passed the 5' RACE reads through MiXCR, listing each CDR3 protein once. The table includes 500,000 to 650,000 distinct CDR3 sequences, about 7.6% detected once. Looked up from germline, CDR1 is ENHRY and CDR2 is SYGVKD. Trimming took off 6 bases at V and 1 base at J, with 9 bases between the two ends. CDR3 length: 13 residues. This sample also appeared in a second study, on yellow fever vaccine responses in identical twins. That publication notes: Each twin's T cell response to the vaccine was reported to look partly convergent and partly personalized.

This sequence joins TRBV10-3 and TRBJ1-1, with TRBD1 as a possible D gene (6 bases). The sequencing input was PBMCs. This TCR derives from a woman between 18 and 30 years old in good health. The CDR3 DNA sequence: TGTGCCATCAGAATGGGACAGAACACTGAAGCTTTCTTT. Encoded protein: CAIRMGQNTEAFF.